The 17 T cell receptor beta chains given below trace back to one sample, sequenced in a study of technical replicates of blood from a few donors. Method: immunoSEQ multiplex PCR; TCRdb's copy keeps in-frame clones and lacks some. The sample lists around 62,000 clones, 95% to 98% occurring once. Sequencing used T cells isolated from PBMCs. The receptors were gathered from a human donor in good health.

The V gene is TRBV4-1, the J gene TRBJ2-7; 10 bases align to TRBD2. The V gene's germline CDR1 is MGHRA and CDR2 YSYEKL. This CDR3 contains 16 residues. With V trimmed by 3 bases and J by 3 bases, 8 bases remained unmatched. CDR3 protein: CASSQATSGTFYEQYF. CDR3 nucleotides: TGCGCCAGCAGCCAGGCTACTAGCGGGACCTTCTACGAGCAGTACTTC.

The V and J genes are TRBV4-1 and TRBJ1-1; D not certain. V dropped 1 base and J dropped 2 bases, with 5 bases sitting between them. Germline assignment: CDR1 MGHRA and CDR2 YSYEKL. This CDR3 has 13 residues. The CDR3 sequence is CASSQVINTEAFF. The CDR3 DNA reads as TGCGCCAGCAGCCAAGTTATTAACACTGAAGCTTTCTTT.

This clone was seen once. The V and J genes are TRBV4-2 and TRBJ2-3, with 10 bases that match TRBD2. The CDR3 covers 16 residues. The germline V gene encodes CDR1 LGHNA and CDR2 YNFKEQ. With V trimmed by 0 bases and J by 1 base, 1 base remained unmatched. The CDR3: CASSQDLAGGTDTQYF. The CDR3 DNA reads TGTGCCAGCAGCCAAGATCTAGCGGGGGGCACAGATACGCAGTATTTT.

The chain couples TRBV28 to TRBJ1-1; D not resolved. The length of the CDR3 is 12 residues. The V gene lost 2 bases and the J gene lost 10 bases, with 11 bases spanning the gap. The germline CDR1 and CDR2 sequences are MDHEN and SYDVKM. DNA for the CDR3: TGTGCCAGCAGTTTAACCCCTCCGGTAGCTTTCTTT. Encoded protein: CASSLTPPVAFF.

The CDR3 nucleotides are TGTGCCAGTAGCGTGGACGGGGGGAACACTGAAGCTTTCTTT. It specifies CASSVDGGNTEAFF. The genes are TRBV19 and TRBJ1-1, with a tentative D call TRBD1 (5 bases). This CDR3 contains 14 residues. Trimming stripped 6 bases from V and 1 base from J, with 12 bases between. Germline V gene data show CDR1 as LNHDA and CDR2 as SQIVND (reference sequence).

This clone appeared a single time. The rearrangement links TRBV12-5 to TRBJ2-7, with 9 bases that match TRBD2. The germline V gene has CDR1 LGHNT and CDR2 FRNRAP. J gave up 3 bases and V 4 bases, and 10 bases lay outside the gene matches. The CDR3 extends over 16 amino acids. CDR3 DNA: TGTGCTAGTGGTTCCGGCCCGGGCGGGGGGGACTACGAGCAGTACTTC. The encoded protein is CASGSGPGGGDYEQYF.

The J gene is TRBJ2-7, the V gene TRBV7-9, with 8 positions matching TRBD1. Germline V gene sequence: CDR1 SEHNR, CDR2 FQNEAQ (reference sequence). This CDR3 spans 14 amino acids. The V segment lost 0 bases and the J segment 6 bases; nucleotides outside the gene matches: 4. The CDR3 nucleotides read TGTGCCAGCAGCTTAGCCAGGACAGGGTTCGAGCAGTACTTC. Translating gives CASSLARTGFEQYF.

The genes are TRBV19 and TRBJ2-3; TRBD2 matches 10 bases. Germline trimming cut 8 bases from V and 8 bases from J; bases unmatched to any gene: 13. Germline V gives CDR1 LNHDA, CDR2 SQIVND (reference sequence). The CDR3 spans 15 residues. CDR3 region: CASALSGGAGSTQYF. CDR3 bases: TGTGCCAGTGCTTTGAGCGGGGGGGCCGGGAGTACGCAGTATTTT.

V usage is TRBV19 and J usage is TRBJ1-2; 7 positions match TRBD1. Trimming removed 9 bases from V and 4 bases from J; junction bases left unmatched: 5. This CDR3 is built from 12 residues. In germline, CDR1 is LNHDA, CDR2 SQIVND (reference sequence). The CDR3 DNA is TGTGCCAGCGAGGGACAGACCTATGGCTACACCTTC. This sequence encodes CASEGQTYGYTF.

The chain has TRBV6-5 and TRBJ2-5; D is undetermined. Germline loops: CDR1 MNHEY, CDR2 SVGAGI. This CDR3 is built from 12 residues. Trimming took off 5 bases at V and 0 bases at J, with 4 bases between the two ends. The CDR3 coding sequence is TGTGCCAGCAGTCAGTACCAAGAGACCCAGTACTTC. It yields the protein CASSQYQETQYF.

This chain uses TRBV7-9 with TRBJ1-5; 7 bases match TRBD1. V trimming: 1 base; J trimming: 3 bases; junction bases outside the gene matches: 3. This CDR3 has 15 residues. Germline-derived CDR1 and CDR2 are SEHNR and FQNEAQ (reference sequence). The CDR3, as DNA: TGTGCCAGCAGCTTAGGGGACAGCATCAATCAGCCCCAGCATTTT. Translated, it gives CASSLGDSINQPQHF.

The chain combines TRBV27 with TRBJ1-1; TRBD1 might be the D (5 bases). CDR3 length equals 14 residues. Trimming took off 6 bases at V and 0 bases at J, with 11 bases between the two ends. Germline CDR1 MNHEY, CDR2 SMNVEV (reference sequence). The CDR3 is CASSPTGLNTEAFF. The CDR3 DNA is TGTGCCAGCAGCCCAACAGGCTTGAACACTGAAGCTTTCTTT.

This chain joins TRBV6-5 and TRBJ2-7; a possible D gene is TRBD2 (6 bases). There are 13 residues in the CDR3. In germline, CDR1 is MNHEY, CDR2 SVGAGI. Trimming removed 7 bases at V and 2 bases at J, with 12 bases between. The CDR3 spells CASKLGGTYEQYF. The CDR3 nucleotides read TGTGCCAGCAAACTAGGAGGGACCTACGAGCAGTACTTC.

V gene TRBV10-3 combines with J gene TRBJ1-2; D is possibly TRBD1 (5 bases). The CDR3 sequence is 13 residues long. V lost 3 bases and J lost 8, with 13 bases in between. Looked up from germline, CDR1 is ENHRY and CDR2 is SYGVKD. In nucleotides, the CDR3 is TGTGCCATCAGTGACTCGTCGGGGGTCGGCTACACCTTC. Amino acids: CAISDSSGVGYTF.

V is TRBV11-2 and J is TRBJ2-7, with D possibly matching TRBD2 (6 bases). Germline CDR1 and CDR2: SGHAT and FQNNGV. V was clipped by 5 bases and J by 0 bases, with 8 bases between them. The CDR3 is 13 residues long. The CDR3 coding sequence is TGTGCCAGCAGCACGGACTACTCCTACGAGCAGTACTTC. The encoded protein is CASSTDYSYEQYF.

The genes are TRBV5-1 and TRBJ2-3; 7 bases fit TRBD1. The germline gives CDR1 SGHRS, CDR2 YFSETQ. Trimming cost V 6 bases and J 3 bases; bases outside gene matches: 10. The CDR3 has 15 amino acids. The DNA for the CDR3 is TGCGCCAGCACCAACGGGGACAGACCAACAGATACGCAGTATTTT. It yields the protein CASTNGDRPTDTQYF.

This chain links TRBV7-9 with TRBJ2-3; maybe TRBD1 (6 bases). CDR3 length equals 14 residues. V was pared by 5 bases and J by 5 bases, with 14 bases between. In germline, CDR1 is SEHNR, CDR2 FQNEAQ (reference sequence). In nucleotides, the CDR3 is TGTGCCAGCAGCCAGGGGAGCGACGGAGATACGCAGTATTTT. Protein: CASSQGSDGDTQYF.